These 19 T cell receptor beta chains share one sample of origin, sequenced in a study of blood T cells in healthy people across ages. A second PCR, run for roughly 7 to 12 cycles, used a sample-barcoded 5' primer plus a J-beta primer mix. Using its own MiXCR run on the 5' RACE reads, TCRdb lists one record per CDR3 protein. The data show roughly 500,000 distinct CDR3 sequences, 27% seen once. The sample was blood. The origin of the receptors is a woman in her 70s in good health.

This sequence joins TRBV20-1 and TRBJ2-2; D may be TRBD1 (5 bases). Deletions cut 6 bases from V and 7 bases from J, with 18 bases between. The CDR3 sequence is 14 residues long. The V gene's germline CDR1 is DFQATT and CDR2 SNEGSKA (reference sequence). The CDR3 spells CSAPIQAQGGELFF. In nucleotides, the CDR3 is TGCAGTGCCCCCATTCAGGCTCAGGGCGGGGAGCTGTTTTTT.

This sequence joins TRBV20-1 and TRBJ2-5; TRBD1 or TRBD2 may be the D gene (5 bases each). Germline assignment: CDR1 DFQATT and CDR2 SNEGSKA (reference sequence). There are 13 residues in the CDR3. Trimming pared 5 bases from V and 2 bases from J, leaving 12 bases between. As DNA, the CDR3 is TGCAGTGCTGAGGGGATCTTTCAAGAGACCCAGTACTTC. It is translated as CSAEGIFQETQYF.

The CDR3 sequence is CASSPEGLLDEQFF. CDR3 DNA: TGTGCCAGCAGTCCAGAGGGGCTTCTCGATGAGCAGTTCTTC. J is TRBJ2-1 and V is TRBV6-2 or TRBV6-3, with D possibly being TRBD1 or TRBD2 (5 bases each). This CDR3 has 14 amino acids. Trimming took off 5 bases at V and 8 bases at J, with 16 bases between the two ends. CDR1 and CDR2 from the germline V gene are MNHEY and SVGEGT.

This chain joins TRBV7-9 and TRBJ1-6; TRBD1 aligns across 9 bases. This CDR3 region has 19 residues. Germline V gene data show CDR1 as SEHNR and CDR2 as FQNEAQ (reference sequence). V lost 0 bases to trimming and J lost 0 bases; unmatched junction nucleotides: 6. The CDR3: CASSLARGQGSSYNSPLHF. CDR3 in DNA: TGTGCCAGCAGCTTAGCGAGGGGACAGGGAAGCTCCTATAATTCACCCCTCCACTTT.

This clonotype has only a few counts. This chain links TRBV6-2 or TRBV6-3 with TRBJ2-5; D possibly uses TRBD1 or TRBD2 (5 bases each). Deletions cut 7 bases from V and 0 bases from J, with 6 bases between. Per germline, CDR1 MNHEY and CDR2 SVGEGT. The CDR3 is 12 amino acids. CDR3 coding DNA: TGTGCCAGCATGGGGGACCAAGAGACCCAGTACTTC. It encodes CASMGDQETQYF.

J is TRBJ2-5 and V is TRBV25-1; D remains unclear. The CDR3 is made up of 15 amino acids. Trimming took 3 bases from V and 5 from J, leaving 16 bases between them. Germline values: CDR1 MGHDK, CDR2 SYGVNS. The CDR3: CASSDPRTDGETQYF. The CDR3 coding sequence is TGTGCCAGCAGTGACCCCCGCACCGATGGGGAGACCCAGTACTTC. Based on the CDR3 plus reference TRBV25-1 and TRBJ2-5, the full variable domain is EADIYQTPRYLVIGTGKKITLECSQTMGHDKMYWYQQDPGMELHLIHYSYGVNSTEKGDLSSESTVSRIRTEHFPLTLESARPSHTSQYLCASSDPRTDGETQYFGPGTRLLVL.

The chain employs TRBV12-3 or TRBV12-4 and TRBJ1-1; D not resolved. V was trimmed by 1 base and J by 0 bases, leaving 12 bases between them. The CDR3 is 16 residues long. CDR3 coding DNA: TGTGCCAGCAGTTTAGGGGGTCGAGGAGTGAACACTGAAGCTTTCTTT. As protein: CASSLGGRGVNTEAFF.

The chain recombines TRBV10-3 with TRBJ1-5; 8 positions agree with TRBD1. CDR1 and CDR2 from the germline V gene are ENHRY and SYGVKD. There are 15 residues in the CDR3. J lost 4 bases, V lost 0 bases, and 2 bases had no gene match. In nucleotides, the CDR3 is TGTGCCATCAGTGAGTCCCGGGACAGGAATCAGCCCCAGCATTTT. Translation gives CAISESRDRNQPQHF.

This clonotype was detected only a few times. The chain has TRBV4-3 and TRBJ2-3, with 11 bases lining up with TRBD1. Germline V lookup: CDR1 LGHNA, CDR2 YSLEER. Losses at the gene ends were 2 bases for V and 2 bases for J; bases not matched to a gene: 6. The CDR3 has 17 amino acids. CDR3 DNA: TGCGCCAGCAGCCAACGGACAGGGGGCATCTCCACAGATACGCAGTATTTT. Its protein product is CASSQRTGGISTDTQYF.

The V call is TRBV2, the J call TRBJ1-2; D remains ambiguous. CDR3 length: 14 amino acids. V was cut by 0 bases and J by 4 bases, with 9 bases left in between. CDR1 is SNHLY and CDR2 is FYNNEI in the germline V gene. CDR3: CASSEARSVYGYTF. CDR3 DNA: TGTGCCAGCAGTGAAGCGCGGTCAGTCTATGGCTACACCTTC.

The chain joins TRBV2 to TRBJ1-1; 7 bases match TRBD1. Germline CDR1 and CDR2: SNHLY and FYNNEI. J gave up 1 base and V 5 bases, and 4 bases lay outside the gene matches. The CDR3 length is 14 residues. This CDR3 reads CASSYRDRNTEAFF. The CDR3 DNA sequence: TGTGCCAGCAGTTACCGGGACAGGAACACTGAAGCTTTCTTT.

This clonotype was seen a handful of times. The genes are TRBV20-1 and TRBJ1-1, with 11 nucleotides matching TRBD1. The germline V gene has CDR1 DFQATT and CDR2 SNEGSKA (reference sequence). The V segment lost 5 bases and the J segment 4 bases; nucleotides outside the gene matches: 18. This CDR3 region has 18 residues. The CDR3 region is CSASSDRGQSGRGTEAFF. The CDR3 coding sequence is TGCAGTGCTTCATCGGACAGGGGGCAATCAGGAAGGGGCACTGAAGCTTTCTTT.

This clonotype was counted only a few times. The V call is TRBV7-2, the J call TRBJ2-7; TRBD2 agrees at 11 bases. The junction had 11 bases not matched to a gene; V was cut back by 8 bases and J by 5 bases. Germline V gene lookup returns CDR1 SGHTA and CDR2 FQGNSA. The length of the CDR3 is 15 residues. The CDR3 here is CASGKGSGGADEQYF. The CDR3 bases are TGTGCCAGCGGCAAAGGTAGCGGGGGGGCGGACGAGCAGTACTTC. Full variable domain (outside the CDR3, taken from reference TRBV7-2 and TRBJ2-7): GAGVSQSPSNKVTEKGKDVELRCDPISGHTALYWYRQSLGQGLEFLIYFQGNSAPDKSGLPSDRFSAERTGGSVSTLTIQRTQQEDSAVYLCASGKGSGGADEQYFGPGTRLTVT.

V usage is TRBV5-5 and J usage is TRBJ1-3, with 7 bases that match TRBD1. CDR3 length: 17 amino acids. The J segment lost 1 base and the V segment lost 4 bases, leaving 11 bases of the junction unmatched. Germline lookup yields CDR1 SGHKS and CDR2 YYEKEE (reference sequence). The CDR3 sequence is CASSQLTGTLSGNTIYF. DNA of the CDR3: TGTGCCAGCAGCCAATTGACAGGGACATTATCTGGAAACACCATATATTTT.

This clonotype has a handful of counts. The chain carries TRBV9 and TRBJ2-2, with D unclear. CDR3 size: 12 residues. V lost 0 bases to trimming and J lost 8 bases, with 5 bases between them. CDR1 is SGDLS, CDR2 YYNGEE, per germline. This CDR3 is CASSVALGELFF. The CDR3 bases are TGTGCCAGCAGCGTAGCATTAGGGGAGCTGTTTTTT.

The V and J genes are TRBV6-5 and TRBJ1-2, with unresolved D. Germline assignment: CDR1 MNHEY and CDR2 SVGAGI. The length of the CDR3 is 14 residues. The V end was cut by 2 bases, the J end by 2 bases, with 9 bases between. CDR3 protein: CASSYGQLNYGYTF. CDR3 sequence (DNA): TGTGCCAGCAGTTACGGGCAACTGAACTATGGCTACACCTTC.

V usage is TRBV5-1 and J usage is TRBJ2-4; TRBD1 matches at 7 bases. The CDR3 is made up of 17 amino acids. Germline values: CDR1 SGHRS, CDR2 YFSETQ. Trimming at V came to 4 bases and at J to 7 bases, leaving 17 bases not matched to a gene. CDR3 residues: CASSRGQGSSGSNIQYF. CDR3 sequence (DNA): TGCGCCAGCAGCAGGGGGCAAGGTTCTAGTGGGTCCAACATTCAGTACTTC.

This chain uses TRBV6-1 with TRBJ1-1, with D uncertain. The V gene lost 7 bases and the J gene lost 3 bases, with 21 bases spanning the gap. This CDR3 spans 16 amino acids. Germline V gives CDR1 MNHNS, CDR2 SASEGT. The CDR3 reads CASTQATVGKDTEAFF. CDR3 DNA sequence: TGTGCCAGCACCCAAGCAACTGTAGGGAAGGACACTGAAGCTTTCTTT.

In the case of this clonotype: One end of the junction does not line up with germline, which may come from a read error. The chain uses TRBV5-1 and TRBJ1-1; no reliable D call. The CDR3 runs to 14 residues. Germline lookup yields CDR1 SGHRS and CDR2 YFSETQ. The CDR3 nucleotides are TGCGCCAACAGCCTCCTCGAGGTTAACACTGAAGCTTTCTTT. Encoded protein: CANSLLEVNTEAFF.